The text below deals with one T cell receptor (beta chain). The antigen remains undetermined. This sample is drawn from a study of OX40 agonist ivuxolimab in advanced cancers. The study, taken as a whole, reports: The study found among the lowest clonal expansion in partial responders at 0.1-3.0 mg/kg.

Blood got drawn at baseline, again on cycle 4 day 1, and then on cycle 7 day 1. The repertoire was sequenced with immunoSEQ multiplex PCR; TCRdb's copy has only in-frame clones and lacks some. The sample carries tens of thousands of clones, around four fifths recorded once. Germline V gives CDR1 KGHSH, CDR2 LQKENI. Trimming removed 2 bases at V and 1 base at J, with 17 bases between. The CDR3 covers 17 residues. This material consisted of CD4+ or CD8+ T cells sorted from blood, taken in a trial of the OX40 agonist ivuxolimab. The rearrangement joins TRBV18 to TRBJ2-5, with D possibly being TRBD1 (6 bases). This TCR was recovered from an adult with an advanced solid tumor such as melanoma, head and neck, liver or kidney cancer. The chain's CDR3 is CASSPETGRSLQETQYF. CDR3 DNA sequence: TGTGCCAGCTCACCAGAAACAGGGCGAAGCCTCCAAGAGACCCAGTACTTC.